This T cell receptor beta chain is from a study of Graves' ophthalmopathy and Graves' hyperthyroidism. Germline V gene sequence: CDR1 MNHNS, CDR2 SASEGT. Trimming cost V 1 base and J 2 bases, with 14 bases left between them. CDR3 length: 16 amino acids. In this cohort, patients with other autoimmune diseases, uncontrolled infections, pregnancy or lactation were excluded. Amplifying from RNA transcripts, the study obtained TCR beta CDR3 regions. First-round RT-PCR relied on HTBI primers, and a second-round multiplex PCR came next. Each CDR3 protein gets one entry after TCRdb re-called the multiplex PCR reads with MiXCR. The sample yields just over 600,000 distinct CDR3 sequences, around a fifth seen once.

The TCR originated in a young woman with stable Graves' hyperthyroidism. Some clones in this sample may be carry-over from other donors' samples. The chain carries TRBV6-1 and TRBJ1-1; D unclear. Sample: peripheral blood. The CDR3 DNA follows: TGTGCCAGCAGTGAAGTCTGGACGGTTGGAAACACTGAAGCTTTCTTT. The encoded protein is CASSEVWTVGNTEAFF.